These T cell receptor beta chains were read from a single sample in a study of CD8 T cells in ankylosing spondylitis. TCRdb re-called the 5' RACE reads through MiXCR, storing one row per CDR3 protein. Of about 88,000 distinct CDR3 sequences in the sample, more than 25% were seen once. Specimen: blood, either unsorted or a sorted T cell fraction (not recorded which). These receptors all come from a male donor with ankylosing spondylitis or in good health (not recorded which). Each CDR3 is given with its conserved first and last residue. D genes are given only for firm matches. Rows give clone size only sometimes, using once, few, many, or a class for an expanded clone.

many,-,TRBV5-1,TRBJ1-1,CASSLMNTEAFF,TGCGCCAGCAGCTTAATGAACACTGAAGCTTTCTTT
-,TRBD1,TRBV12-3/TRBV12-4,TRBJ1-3,CASSPRDRAFSGNTIYF,TGTGCCAGCAGTCCGCGGGACAGGGCCTTCTCTGGAAACACCATATATTTT
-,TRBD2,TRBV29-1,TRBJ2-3,CSAPREGTDTQYF,TGCAGCGCCCCTAGGGAGGGAACAGATACGCAGTATTTT
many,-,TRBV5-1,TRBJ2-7,CASSSSGATTYEQYF,TGCGCCAGCAGTTCATCGGGAGCCACCACCTACGAGCAGTACTTC
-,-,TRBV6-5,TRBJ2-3,CASSSLDGDPALDTQYF,TGTGCCAGCAGTTCTCTCGACGGGGATCCCGCACTAGATACGCAGTATTTT
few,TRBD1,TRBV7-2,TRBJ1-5,CASSLWTGISNQPQHF,TGTGCCAGCAGCCTATGGACAGGGATATCCAATCAGCCCCAGCATTTT
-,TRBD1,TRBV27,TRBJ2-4,CASSSRQGRAKNIQYF,TGTGCCAGCAGTTCTCGACAGGGGAGAGCCAAAAACATTCAGTACTTC
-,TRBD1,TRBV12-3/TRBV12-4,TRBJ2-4,CASSTGQGFIAKNIQYF,TGTGCCAGCAGTACCGGACAGGGTTTTATCGCCAAAAACATTCAGTACTTC
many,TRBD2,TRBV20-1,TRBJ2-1,CSAVVAGDYNEQFF,TGCAGTGCTGTCGTAGCGGGGGATTACAATGAGCAGTTCTTC
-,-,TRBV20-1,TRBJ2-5,CSATRTNARETQYF,TGCAGTGCTACGCGGACGAATGCCAGGGAGACCCAGTACTTC
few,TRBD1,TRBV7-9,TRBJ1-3,CASGTGTASGNTIYF,TGTGCCAGCGGCACCGGGACAGCCTCTGGAAACACCATATATTTT
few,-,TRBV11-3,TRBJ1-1,CASSLSGTEAFF,TGTGCCAGCAGCTTATCAGGGACTGAAGCTTTCTTT
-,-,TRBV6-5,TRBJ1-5,CASTTSNQPQHF,TGTGCCAGCACGACCAGCAATCAGCCCCAGCATTTT
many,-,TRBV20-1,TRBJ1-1,CSASLWDNTEAFF,TGCAGTGCTTCCTTGTGGGATAACACTGAAGCTTTCTTT
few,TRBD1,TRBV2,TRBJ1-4,CASSERGLRGEKLFF,TGTGCCAGCAGTGAAAGGGGGCTGAGGGGTGAAAAACTGTTTTTT
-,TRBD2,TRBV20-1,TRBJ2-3,CSAPPTLAGSTDTQYF,TGCAGTGCCCCGCCGACACTAGCGGGGAGCACAGATACGCAGTATTTT
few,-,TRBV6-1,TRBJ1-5,CASSEVAWGARQPQHF,TGTGCCAGCAGTGAAGTTGCGTGGGGGGCCCGGCAGCCCCAGCATTTT
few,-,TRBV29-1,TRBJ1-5,CSVAGTENQPQHF,TGCAGCGTCGCCGGGACGGAAAATCAGCCCCAGCATTTT
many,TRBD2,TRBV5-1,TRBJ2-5,CASSLGSGGYQETQYF,TGCGCCAGCAGCTTGGGTAGCGGGGGATACCAAGAGACCCAGTACTTC
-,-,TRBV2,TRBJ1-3,CASSPLRSSGNTIYF,TGTGCCAGCAGTCCACTTCGAAGCTCTGGAAACACCATATATTTT
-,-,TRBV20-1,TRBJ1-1,CSARRTANTEAFF,TGCAGTGCTCGTAGAACAGCGAACACTGAAGCTTTCTTT
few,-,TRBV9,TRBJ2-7,CASSVDGTSYEQYF,TGTGCCAGCAGCGTGGACGGTACCTCCTACGAGCAGTACTTC
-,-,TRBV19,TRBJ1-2,CASTGDRANYGYTF,TGTGCCAGTACGGGGGATCGGGCTAACTATGGCTACACCTTC
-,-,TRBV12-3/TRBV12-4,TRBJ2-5,CASSSTSPAETQYF,TGTGCCAGCAGTTCGACCAGTCCAGCGGAGACCCAGTACTTC
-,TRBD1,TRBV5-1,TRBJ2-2,CASSLGDRDFAGELFF,TGCGCCAGCAGTCTAGGTGACAGGGATTTCGCCGGGGAGCTGTTTTTT
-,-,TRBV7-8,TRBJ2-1,CASAGADKNNEQFF,TGTGCCAGCGCCGGGGCGGACAAAAACAATGAGCAGTTCTTC
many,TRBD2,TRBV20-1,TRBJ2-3,CSAIAGVRDTQYF,TGCAGTGCTATAGCGGGGGTGAGGGATACGCAGTATTTT
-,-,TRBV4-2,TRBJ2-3,CASSQEPDAGDTQYF,TGTGCCAGCAGCCAAGAGCCGGACGCGGGCGACACGCAGTATTTT
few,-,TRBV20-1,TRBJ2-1,CSAISGTLGYNEQFF,TGCAGTGCTATCAGCGGGACATTAGGATACAATGAGCAGTTCTTC
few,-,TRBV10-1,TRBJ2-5,CASSGGFDGETQYF,TGCGCCAGCAGTGGTGGCTTCGACGGGGAGACCCAGTACTTC
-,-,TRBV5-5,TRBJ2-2,CASSLDLGTGELFF,TGTGCCAGCAGCTTGGACTTGGGAACCGGGGAGCTGTTTTTT
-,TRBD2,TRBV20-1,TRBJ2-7,CSATKPLAMIPYHEQYF,TGCAGTGCGACGAAACCACTAGCGATGATACCTTACCACGAGCAGTACTTC
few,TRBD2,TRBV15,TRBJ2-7,CATSRLLAGASNSYEQYF,TGTGCCACCAGCAGATTACTAGCGGGAGCTTCTAACTCCTACGAGCAGTACTTC
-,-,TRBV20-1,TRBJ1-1,CSAGGFVGYEAFF,TGCAGTGCGGGGGGATTTGTAGGGTACGAAGCTTTCTTT
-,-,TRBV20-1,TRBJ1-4,CSARTVQNEKLFF,TGCAGTGCTAGGACAGTCCAGAATGAAAAACTGTTTTTT
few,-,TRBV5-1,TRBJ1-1,CASSPASVRGTEAFF,TGCGCCAGCAGCCCAGCCTCTGTTAGGGGCACTGAAGCTTTCTTT
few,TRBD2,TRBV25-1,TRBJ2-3,CASSELSGGAPDTQYF,TGTGCCAGCAGTGAATTGAGCGGGGGGGCTCCAGATACGCAGTATTTT
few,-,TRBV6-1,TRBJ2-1,CASHFGTGNNEQFF,TGTGCCAGCCACTTCGGGACTGGGAACAATGAGCAGTTCTTC
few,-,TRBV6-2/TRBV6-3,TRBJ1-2,CAGGDEGYGYTF,TGTGCCGGGGGAGATGAGGGCTATGGCTACACCTTC
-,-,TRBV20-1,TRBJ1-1,CSAMILNFEAFF,TGCAGTGCCATGATATTAAACTTTGAAGCTTTCTTT
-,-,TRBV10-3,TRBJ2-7,CAISADGSSYEQYF,TGTGCCATCAGTGCGGACGGGAGCTCCTACGAGCAGTACTTC
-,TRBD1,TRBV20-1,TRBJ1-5,CSARDAQGLARNQPQHF,TGCAGTGCTAGAGATGCACAGGGGTTGGCTCGCAATCAGCCCCAGCATTTT
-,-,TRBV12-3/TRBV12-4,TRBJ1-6,CASSFGYSPLHF,TGTGCCAGCAGTTTTGGGTATTCACCCCTCCACTTT
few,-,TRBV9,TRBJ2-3,CASSSWATDTQYF,TGTGCCAGCAGCTCTTGGGCTACAGATACGCAGTATTTT
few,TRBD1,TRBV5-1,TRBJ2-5,CASSNQGALETQYF,TGCGCCAGCAGCAATCAGGGGGCGCTAGAGACCCAGTACTTC
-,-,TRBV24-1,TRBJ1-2,CATSAAGQSYGYTF,TGTGCCACCAGTGCCGCAGGACAGAGCTATGGCTACACCTTC
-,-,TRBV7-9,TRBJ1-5,CASSLTGGQPQHF,TGTGCCAGCAGCTTAACCGGGGGTCAGCCCCAGCATTTT
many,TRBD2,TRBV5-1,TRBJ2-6,CASSTSGRQFSGANVLTF,TGCGCCAGCAGCACTAGCGGGAGGCAATTCTCTGGGGCCAACGTCCTGACTTTC
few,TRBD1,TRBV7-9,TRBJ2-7,CASSFPGTGGYEQYF,TGTGCCAGCAGCTTCCCCGGGACAGGGGGCTACGAGCAGTACTTC
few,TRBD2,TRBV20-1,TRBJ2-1,CSAPTGTSGFNEQFF,TGCAGTGCCCCTACCGGGACTAGCGGGTTCAATGAGCAGTTCTTC
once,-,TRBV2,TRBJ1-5,CASSEQWSGSSPQHF,TGTGCCAGCAGTGAGCAGTGGTCCGGGAGTTCGCCCCAGCATTTT
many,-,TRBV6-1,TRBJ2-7,CASRIRQPTSYEQYF,TGTGCCAGCAGAATCAGGCAACCAACCTCCTACGAGCAGTACTTC
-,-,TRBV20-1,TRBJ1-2,CSATNLDLGYTF,TGCAGTGCTACAAATCTTGACCTAGGCTACACCTTC
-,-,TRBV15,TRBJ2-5,CATSRAQLKETQYF,TGTGCCACCAGCAGAGCGCAGTTGAAAGAGACCCAGTACTTC
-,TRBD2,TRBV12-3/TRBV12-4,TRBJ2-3,CASNSRLAGGNDTQYF,TGTGCCAGCAACTCTCGACTAGCGGGGGGGAACGATACGCAGTATTTT
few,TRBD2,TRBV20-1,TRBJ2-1,CSASPRASGDYNEQFF,TGCAGTGCTAGTCCTCGGGCTAGCGGAGATTACAATGAGCAGTTCTTC
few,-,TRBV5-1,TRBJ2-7,CASSLGLFTEQYF,TGCGCCAGCAGCTTGGGACTATTTACCGAGCAGTACTTC
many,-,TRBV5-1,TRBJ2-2,CASSTGRTGELFF,TGCGCCAGCAGCACCGGACGGACCGGGGAGCTGTTTTTT
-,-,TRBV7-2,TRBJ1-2,CASSSIHGVYGYTF,TGTGCCAGCAGTTCCATCCACGGGGTCTATGGCTACACCTTC
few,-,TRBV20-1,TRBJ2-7,CSAAGTTRGEQYF,TGCAGTGCTGCGGGGACAACGAGAGGCGAGCAGTACTTC